This T cell receptor beta chain is from a study of vaccination and CD4 T cells after COVID-19. Points from the study as a whole: A median roughly 87% of convalescent patients' SARS-CoV-2-reactive clones emerged only after vaccination.

The assay that was used to sequence DNA from cultured CD4+ T cells was the Oncomine TCR Beta short-read assay. Each CDR3 protein gets one entry after TCRdb re-called the PCR reads with MiXCR. Among more than 7,500 distinct CDR3 sequences listed, roughly 23% were seen once. The CDR3 covers 13 residues. Trimming took 7 bases from V and 5 from J; bases not matched to a gene: 7. In germline, CDR1 is DFQATT, CDR2 SNEGSKA (reference sequence). This clonotype has more than one count but fewer than ten. Its antigen is unknown. Documented treatment: roughly nine-day PBMC culture with coronavirus spike peptide pools or control peptides (ViraFEST assay).

The rearrangement joins TRBV20-1 to TRBJ1-4; 7 nucleotides line up with TRBD1. Sequencing was done on a sample of cultured CD4+ T cells from blood. This sequence was found in a human donor with COVID-19. The CDR3: CSVPGQINEKLFF. The CDR3 bases are TGCAGTGTCCCGGGACAGATAAATGAAAAACTGTTTTTT.